The present entry profiles one TCR beta chain with its context. CDR1 is SGDLS and CDR2 is YYNGEE in the germline V gene. V was cut by 0 bases and J by 1 base, with 5 bases left in between. The CDR3 is 13 residues long. This sample stems from a study of blood T cell repertoires in COVID-19. As handled by the study authors: Amplifying reference gene primers gave estimates of nucleated cell counts. Method: immunoSEQ multiplex PCR; TCRdb's copy keeps in-frame clones and lacks some. V and J calls and clone size follow that table, whereas D and trimming were derived from the DNA. Here the sample spans roughly 170,000 clones, around four fifths being singletons.

This chain joins TRBV9 and TRBJ2-7; D is uncertain. The sample comprised peripheral blood. The sequence was collected from a man aged 35 to 55 who had recovered from COVID-19. CDR3 sequence (DNA): TGTGCCAGCAGCGTAGCACAATCCTACGAGCAGTACTTC. This codes for CASSVAQSYEQYF. The full variable domain, completed using reference TRBV9 and TRBJ2-7, is DSGVTQTPKHLITATGQRVTLRCSPRSGDLSVYWYQQSLDQGLQFLIQYYNGEERAKGNILERFSAQQFPDLHSELNLSSLELGDSALYFCASSVAQSYEQYFGPGTRLTVT.